Described below is a single T cell receptor (beta chain) sequence and its context. It was version v3.0 of the immunoSEQ assay that was run at survey level. For each individual sample, sequencing targeted about 40,000-55,000 T-cell genomes. Profiled with immunoSEQ multiplex PCR; TCRdb holds only in-frame clones, not every one. The top ten hold around 4.4% of the sample, which has about 28,000 clones, roughly 88% seen once. This entry comes from a study of long-term antiretroviral therapy in people with HIV. The CDR3 has 14 residues. Germline-derived CDR1 and CDR2 are MDHEN and SYDVKM. With V trimmed by 3 bases and J by 6 bases, 7 bases remained unmatched.

This sequence originates from a woman between 18 and 29 years old with HIV. The sequences come from unsorted PBMCs, collected 0.5 years after starting antiretroviral therapy. This chain joins TRBV28 and TRBJ2-7, with 8 bases aligning to TRBD1. DNA for the CDR3: TGTGCCAGCAGTTTCCGAGGACAGGGATCCGAGCAGTACTTC. It specifies CASSFRGQGSEQYF.